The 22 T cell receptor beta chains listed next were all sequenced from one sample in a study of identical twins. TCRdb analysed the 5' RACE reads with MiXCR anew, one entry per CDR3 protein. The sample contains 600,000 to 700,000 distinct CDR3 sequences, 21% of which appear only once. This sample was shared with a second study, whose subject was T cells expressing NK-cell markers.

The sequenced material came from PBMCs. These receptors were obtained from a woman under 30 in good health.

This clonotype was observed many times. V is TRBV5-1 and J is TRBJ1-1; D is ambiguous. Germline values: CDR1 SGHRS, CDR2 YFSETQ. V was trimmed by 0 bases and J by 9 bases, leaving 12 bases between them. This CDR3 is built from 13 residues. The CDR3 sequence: CASSLAESLKAFF. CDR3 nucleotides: TGCGCCAGCAGCTTGGCTGAATCACTGAAAGCTTTCTTT.

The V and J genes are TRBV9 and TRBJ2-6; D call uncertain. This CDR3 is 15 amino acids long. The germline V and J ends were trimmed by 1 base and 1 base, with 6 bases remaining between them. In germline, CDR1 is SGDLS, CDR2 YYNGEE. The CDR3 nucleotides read TGTGCCAGCAGCGTACTTCATTCTGGGGCCAACGTCCTGACTTTC. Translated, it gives CASSVLHSGANVLTF.

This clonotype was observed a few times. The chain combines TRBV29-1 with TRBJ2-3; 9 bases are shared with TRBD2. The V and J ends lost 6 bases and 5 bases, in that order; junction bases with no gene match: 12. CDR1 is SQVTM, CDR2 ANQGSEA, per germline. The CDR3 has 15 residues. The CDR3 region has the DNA TGCAGCGTCCTAGGATTAGCGGGGGTGGAAGATACGCAGTATTTT. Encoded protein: CSVLGLAGVEDTQYF.

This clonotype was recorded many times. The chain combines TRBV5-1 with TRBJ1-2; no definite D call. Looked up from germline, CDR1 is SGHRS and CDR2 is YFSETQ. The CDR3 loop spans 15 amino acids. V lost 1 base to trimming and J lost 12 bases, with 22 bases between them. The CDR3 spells CASSLYSWRGRYHTF. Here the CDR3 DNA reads TGCGCCAGCAGCTTGTATTCCTGGAGAGGGAGGTACCACACCTTC.

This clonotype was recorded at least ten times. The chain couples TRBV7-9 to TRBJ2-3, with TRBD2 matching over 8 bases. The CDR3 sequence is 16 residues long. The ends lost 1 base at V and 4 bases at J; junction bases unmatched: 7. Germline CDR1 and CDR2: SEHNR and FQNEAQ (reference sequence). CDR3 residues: CASSLVETSVADTQYF. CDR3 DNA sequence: TGTGCCAGCAGCTTAGTTGAGACTAGCGTAGCAGATACGCAGTATTTT.

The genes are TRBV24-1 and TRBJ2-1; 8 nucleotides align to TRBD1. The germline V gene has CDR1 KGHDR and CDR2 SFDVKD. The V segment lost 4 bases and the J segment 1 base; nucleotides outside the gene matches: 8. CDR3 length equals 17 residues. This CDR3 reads CATSDPRTGSSYNEQFF. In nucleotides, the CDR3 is TGTGCCACCAGTGACCCCCGGACAGGGTCTTCCTACAATGAGCAGTTCTTC.

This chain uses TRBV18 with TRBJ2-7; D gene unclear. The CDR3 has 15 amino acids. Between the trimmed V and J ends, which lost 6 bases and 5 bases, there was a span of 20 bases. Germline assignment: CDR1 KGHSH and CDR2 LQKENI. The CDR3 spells CASSSVAYAPNEQYF. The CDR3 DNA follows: TGTGCCAGCTCGTCGGTAGCCTACGCTCCTAACGAGCAGTACTTC.

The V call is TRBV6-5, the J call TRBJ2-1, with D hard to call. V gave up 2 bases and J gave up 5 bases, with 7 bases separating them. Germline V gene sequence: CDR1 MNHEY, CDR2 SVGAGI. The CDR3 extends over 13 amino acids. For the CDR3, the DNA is TGTGCCAGCAGTTACAGGGTTCACAATGAGCAGTTCTTC. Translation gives CASSYRVHNEQFF.

CDR3 sequence (DNA): TGCAGTGCTAGATACGACACAGCGGGATACAATGAGCAGTTCTTC. It yields the protein CSARYDTAGYNEQFF. The chain recombines TRBV20-1 with TRBJ2-1; TRBD2 aligns across 7 bases. The V gene's germline CDR1 is DFQATT and CDR2 SNEGSKA (reference sequence). This CDR3 is 15 amino acids long. J gave up 4 bases and V 2 bases, and 8 bases lay outside the gene matches.

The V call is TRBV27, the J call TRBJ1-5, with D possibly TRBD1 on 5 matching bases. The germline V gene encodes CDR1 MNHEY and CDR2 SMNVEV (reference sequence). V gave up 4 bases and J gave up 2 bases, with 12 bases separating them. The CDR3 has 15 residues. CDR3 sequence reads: CASSSGVGGNQPQHF. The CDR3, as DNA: TGTGCCAGCAGTTCCGGGGTAGGGGGCAATCAGCCCCAGCATTTT.

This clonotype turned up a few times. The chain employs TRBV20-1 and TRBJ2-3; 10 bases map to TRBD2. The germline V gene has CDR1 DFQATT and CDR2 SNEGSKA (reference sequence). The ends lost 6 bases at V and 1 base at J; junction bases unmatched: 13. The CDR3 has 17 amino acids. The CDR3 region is CSAPRRITSGGTDTQYF. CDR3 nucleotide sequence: TGCAGTGCACCTAGGCGGATTACTAGCGGGGGCACAGATACGCAGTATTTT.

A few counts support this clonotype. The CDR3, as DNA: TGTGCCAGCAGCCGAGGGGACAGGGACCAAGAGACCCAGTACTTC. Its protein is CASSRGDRDQETQYF. The chain employs TRBV4-2 and TRBJ2-5, with 9 bases identical to TRBD1. The CDR3 length is 15 residues. From germline, CDR1 is LGHNA and CDR2 YNFKEQ. The V segment lost 4 bases and the J segment 0 bases; nucleotides outside the gene matches: 3.

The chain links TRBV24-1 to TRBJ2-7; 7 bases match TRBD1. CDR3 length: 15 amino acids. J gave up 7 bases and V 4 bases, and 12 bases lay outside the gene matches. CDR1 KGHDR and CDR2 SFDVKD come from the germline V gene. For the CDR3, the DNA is TGTGCCACCAGTGACGGGACAGCTAAGAGTGGGGAGCAGTACTTC. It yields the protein CATSDGTAKSGEQYF.

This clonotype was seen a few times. The CDR3 is CASSPGTSGREQYF. The DNA of the CDR3 is TGTGCCAGCAGCCCTGGGACTAGCGGGAGGGAGCAGTACTTC. The chain links TRBV7-8 to TRBJ2-7; 15 nucleotides align to TRBD2. The CDR3 extends over 14 amino acids. Germline trimming cut 5 bases from V and 7 bases from J; bases unmatched to any gene: 3. Germline lookup yields CDR1 SGHVS and CDR2 FQNEAQ.

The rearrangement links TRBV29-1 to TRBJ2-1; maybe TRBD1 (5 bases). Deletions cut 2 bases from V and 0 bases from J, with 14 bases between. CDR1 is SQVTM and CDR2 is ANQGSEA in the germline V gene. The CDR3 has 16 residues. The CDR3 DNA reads TGCAGCGTTGAATCTTCAACAGGATTCTCCTACAATGAGCAGTTCTTC. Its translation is CSVESSTGFSYNEQFF.

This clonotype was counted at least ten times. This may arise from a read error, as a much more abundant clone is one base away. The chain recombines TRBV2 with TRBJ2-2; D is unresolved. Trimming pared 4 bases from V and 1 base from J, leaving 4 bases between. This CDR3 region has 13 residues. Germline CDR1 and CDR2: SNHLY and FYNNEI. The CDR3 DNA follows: TGTGCCAGCAGTGGCAGGAACACCGGGGAGCTGTTTTTT. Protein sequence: CASSGRNTGELFF.

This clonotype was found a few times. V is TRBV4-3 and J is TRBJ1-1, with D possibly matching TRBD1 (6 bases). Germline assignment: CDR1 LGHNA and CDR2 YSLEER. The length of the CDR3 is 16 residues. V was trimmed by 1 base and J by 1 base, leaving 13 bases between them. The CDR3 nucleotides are TGCGCCAGCAGCCAAGTAGGGGGGTACAGGAACACTGAAGCTTTCTTT. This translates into CASSQVGGYRNTEAFF.

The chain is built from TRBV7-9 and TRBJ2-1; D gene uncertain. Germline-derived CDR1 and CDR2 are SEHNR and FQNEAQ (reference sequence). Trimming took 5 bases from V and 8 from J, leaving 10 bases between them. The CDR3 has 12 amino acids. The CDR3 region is CASSPMHDEQFF. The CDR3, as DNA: TGTGCCAGCAGCCCAATGCACGATGAGCAGTTCTTC.

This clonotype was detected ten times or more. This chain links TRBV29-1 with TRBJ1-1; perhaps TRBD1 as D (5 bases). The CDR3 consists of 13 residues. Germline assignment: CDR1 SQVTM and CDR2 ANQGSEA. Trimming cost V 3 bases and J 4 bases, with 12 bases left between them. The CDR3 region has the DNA TGCAGCGTTGAGAGGGGATATCGCACTGAAGCTTTCTTT. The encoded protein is CSVERGYRTEAFF. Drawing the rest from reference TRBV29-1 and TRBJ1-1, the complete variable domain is SAVISQKPSRDICQRGTSLTIQCQVDSQVTMMFWYRQQPGQSLTLIATANQGSEATYESGFVIDKFPISRPNLTFSTLTVSNMSPEDSSIYLCSVERGYRTEAFFGQGTRLTVV.

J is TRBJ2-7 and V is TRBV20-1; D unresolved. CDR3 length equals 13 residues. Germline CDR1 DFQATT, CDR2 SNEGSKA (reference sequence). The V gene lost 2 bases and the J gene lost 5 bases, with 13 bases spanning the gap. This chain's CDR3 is CSARPDHRNEQYF. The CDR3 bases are TGCAGTGCTAGACCGGATCACCGCAACGAGCAGTACTTC.

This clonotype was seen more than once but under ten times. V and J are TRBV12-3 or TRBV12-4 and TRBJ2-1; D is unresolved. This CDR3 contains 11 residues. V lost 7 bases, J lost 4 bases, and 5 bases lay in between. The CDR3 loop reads CASTTYNEQFF. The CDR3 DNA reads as TGTGCCAGCACCACTTACAATGAGCAGTTCTTC.

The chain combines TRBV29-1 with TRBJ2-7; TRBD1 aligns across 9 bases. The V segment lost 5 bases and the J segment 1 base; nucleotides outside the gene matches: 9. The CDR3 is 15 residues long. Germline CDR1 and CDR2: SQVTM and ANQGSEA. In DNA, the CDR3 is TGCAGCGTTCAGAGTTGGGGACAGGGATCCTACGAGCAGTACTTC. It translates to CSVQSWGQGSYEQYF.